This TCR beta chain was retrieved from a study of shared clonotypes between healthy human individuals. Libraries were prepared by immunoSEQ multiplex PCR; TCRdb keeps only in-frame clonotypes and omits some of them. The sample yields 230,000 or so clones, 50% to 75% seen once. The clonotype originates from a man aged 25 to 40 in good health. Sequencing was performed on memory CD4+ T cells sorted from blood. The subset: CD45RA-negative fraction.

The CDR3 DNA follows: TGTGCCAGCGGAACTAGCGGGAATTCCTACGAGCAGTACTTC. As protein: CASGTSGNSYEQYF. The V and J genes are TRBV4-2 and TRBJ2-7; 10 bases agree with TRBD2. Germline CDR1 LGHNA, CDR2 YNFKEQ. The V gene end was trimmed by 8 bases and the J gene end by 1 base; junction bases not matched to a gene: 5. The CDR3 is 14 residues long.